Listed below are T cell receptor beta chains from one sample, sequenced in a study of OX40 agonist ivuxolimab in advanced cancers. Sequencing used immunoSEQ multiplex PCR; TCRdb keeps in-frame clones, though not all of them. The sample holds about 66,000 clones, 75% to 90% seen once. This specimen was CD4+ or CD8+ T cells sorted from blood, taken in a trial of the OX40 agonist ivuxolimab. These receptor sequences come from an adult with an advanced solid tumor such as melanoma, head and neck, liver or kidney cancer. Both conserved end residues are part of each CDR3. D genes are given only for firm matches. Clone size is stated in some rows and not others, as once, few, many or a class when expanded.

v_gene	abundance	j_gene	d_gene	CDR3aa	CDR3nt
TRBV11-3	once	TRBJ2-7	-	CASSLVPEAYEQYF	TGTGCCAGCAGCTTAGTCCCGGAGGCCTACGAGCAGTACTTC
TRBV6-5	-	TRBJ1-1	-	CASSYSDTEAFF	TGTGCCAGCAGTTACTCGGACACTGAAGCTTTCTTT
TRBV10-2	-	TRBJ2-7	-	CASSRTDEQYF	TGCGCCAGCAGTCGAACGGACGAGCAGTACTTC
TRBV11-3	-	TRBJ2-5	TRBD2	CASSSQSGSLGQETQYF	TGTGCCAGCAGCTCCCAAAGCGGGAGCCTAGGCCAAGAGACCCAGTACTTC
TRBV4-3	-	TRBJ1-4	TRBD1	CASSRGQGEGKLFF	TGCGCCAGCAGCCGAGGACAGGGGGAGGGAAAACTGTTTTTT
TRBV4-1	-	TRBJ1-2	-	CASSREGNYGYTF	TGCGCCAGCAGCCGTGAGGGTAACTATGGCTACACCTTC
TRBV18	-	TRBJ2-5	-	CASSTGQQETQYF	TGTGCCAGCTCAACAGGGCAACAAGAGACCCAGTACTTC
TRBV5-1	-	TRBJ2-7	TRBD1	CASSLGQGLYEQYF	TGCGCCAGCAGCTTGGGACAGGGGCTATACGAGCAGTACTTC
TRBV21-1	-	TRBJ2-4	-	CASSKAREQIAKNIQYF	TGTGCCAGCAGCAAAGCGCGAGAACAGATAGCCAAAAACATTCAGTACTTC
TRBV19	-	TRBJ2-3	-	CASSMNSQVADTQYF	TGTGCCAGTAGTATGAACTCACAGGTGGCAGATACGCAGTATTTT
TRBV7-6	-	TRBJ2-1	-	CASSSSTRSGEQFF	TGTGCCAGCAGCTCTTCAACCCGATCGGGTGAGCAGTTCTTC
TRBV19	few	TRBJ2-4	TRBD1	CASRGTGALAKNIQYF	TGTGCCAGTAGGGGGACAGGGGCTCTAGCCAAAAACATTCAGTACTTC
TRBV11-2	once	TRBJ1-1	TRBD1	CASSLEGTGRAEAFF	TGTGCCAGCAGCTTAGAAGGGACAGGCAGGGCTGAAGCTTTCTTT
TRBV7-2	medium-sized	TRBJ1-2	-	CASSKVGGDGYTF	TGTGCCAGCAGCAAAGTTGGGGGAGATGGCTACACCTTC
TRBV11-3	-	TRBJ2-1	TRBD2	CASSSGLAGVYEQFF	TGTGCCAGCAGCTCAGGACTAGCGGGAGTGTATGAGCAGTTCTTC
TRBV6-1	-	TRBJ1-4	-	CASGLTGKLFF	TGTGCCAGCGGACTCACGGGTAAACTGTTTTTT
TRBV2	-	TRBJ1-5	-	CASRGQLSNQPQHF	TGTGCCAGCAGAGGACAGCTTAGCAATCAGCCCCAGCATTTT
TRBV19	-	TRBJ2-2	-	CASSTGSGFTGELFF	TGTGCCAGTAGTACTGGATCGGGTTTCACCGGGGAGCTGTTTTTT
TRBV6-5	-	TRBJ1-1	TRBD1	CASSPRTGRTTEAFF	TGTGCCAGCAGTCCGAGGACAGGGCGTACCACTGAAGCTTTCTTT
TRBV11-2	-	TRBJ2-3	TRBD2	CASSFEGGNTDTQYF	TGTGCCAGCAGCTTTGAGGGAGGGAACACAGATACGCAGTATTTT
TRBV19	few	TRBJ2-1	TRBD2	CASSIEASGSWHEQFF	TGTGCCAGTAGTATAGAAGCTAGCGGGAGTTGGCATGAGCAGTTCTTC
TRBV28	-	TRBJ1-4	TRBD1	CASSKQGVNEKLFF	TGTGCCAGCAGTAAACAGGGGGTCAATGAAAAACTGTTTTTT
TRBV9	-	TRBJ2-7	TRBD2	CASSVVAGGAGEQYF	TGTGCCAGCAGCGTAGTGGCGGGGGGCGCGGGAGAGCAGTACTTC
TRBV7-3	-	TRBJ2-7	-	CASSSLPGAAYEQYF	TGTGCCAGCAGCTCTCTTCCGGGAGCGGCCTACGAGCAGTACTTC
TRBV19	-	TRBJ2-5	TRBD1	CASKDRRRAQYF	TGTGCCAGTAAGGACAGGCGGCGGGCCCAGTACTTC
TRBV7-2	few	TRBJ2-7	TRBD1	CASSLDRVTYEQYF	TGTGCCAGCAGCTTGGACAGGGTGACTTACGAGCAGTACTTC
TRBV29-1	once	TRBJ1-2	-	CSVRDGKVYGYTF	TGCAGCGTTCGGGACGGAAAAGTCTATGGCTACACCTTC
TRBV9	once	TRBJ2-1	-	CASSVRGGLAFTYNEQFF	TGTGCCAGCAGCGTAAGAGGAGGGCTAGCCTTTACCTACAATGAGCAGTTCTTC
TRBV7-2	-	TRBJ2-1	TRBD1	CASSWKRDRGSEQFF	TGTGCCAGCAGCTGGAAAAGGGACAGGGGGAGTGAGCAGTTCTTC
TRBV1	-	TRBJ1-2	-	CTSSPNRDTSGLGYAF	TGCACCAGCAGCCCCAATCGGGATACCTCAGGATTGGGCTACGCCTTC
TRBV30	-	TRBJ2-3	-	CAWISGLATDTQYF	TGTGCCTGGATCTCGGGTCTAGCCACAGATACGCAGTATTTT
TRBV5-1	-	TRBJ2-1	TRBD1	CASSSRQGYYNEQFF	TGCGCCAGCAGTTCCCGACAGGGCTACTACAATGAGCAGTTCTTC
TRBV11-2	-	TRBJ2-7	-	CASSLERVPTYEQYF	TGTGCCAGCAGCTTAGAGAGGGTCCCGACCTACGAGCAGTACTTC
TRBV10-2	-	TRBJ2-7	-	CASSEVVYSNEQYF	TGCGCCAGCAGTGAGGTGGTCTACTCCAACGAGCAGTACTTC
TRBV5-4	-	TRBJ1-5	-	CASSRGGTQPQHF	TGTGCCAGCAGCCGGGGGGGGACTCAGCCCCAGCATTTT
TRBV6-6	-	TRBJ1-3	-	CASSYGGVSSGNTIYF	TGTGCCAGCAGTTACGGGGGCGTGAGCTCTGGAAACACCATATATTTT
TRBV7-2	-	TRBJ2-7	TRBD2	CASSRGGSYEQYF	TGTGCCAGCAGCCGGGGAGGGTCTTACGAGCAGTACTTC
TRBV28	-	TRBJ1-2	-	CASSLSGDGYTF	TGTGCCAGCAGTTTATCAGGGGATGGCTACACCTTC
TRBV7-9	-	TRBJ1-3	-	CASSYPGQGSGNTIYF	TGTGCCAGCAGCTACCCGGGACAAGGATCTGGAAACACCATATATTTT
TRBV14	few	TRBJ2-2	-	CASSQGPVVGELFF	TGTGCCAGCAGCCAAGGCCCCGTGGTCGGGGAGCTGTTTTTT
TRBV14	once	TRBJ2-3	-	CASSQDLGDTQYF	TGTGCCAGCAGCCAAGACTTGGGAGATACGCAGTATTTT
TRBV5-5	once	TRBJ2-5	-	CASSSPADLQETQYF	TGTGCCAGCAGCTCTCCAGCGGACCTACAAGAGACCCAGTACTTC
TRBV27	-	TRBJ1-2	TRBD1	CASSFLGTGDGYTF	TGTGCCAGCAGTTTCTTGGGGACAGGGGACGGCTACACCTTC
TRBV7-8	many	TRBJ1-2	-	CASRPSRSGYGYTF	TGTGCCAGCAGGCCGAGTCGGAGCGGGTATGGCTACACCTTC
TRBV19	-	TRBJ1-1	-	CASAPENTEAFF	TGTGCCAGTGCCCCGGAAAACACTGAAGCTTTCTTT
TRBV7-2	-	TRBJ2-1	TRBD2	CASSHRKRLAGGFYNEQFF	TGTGCCAGCAGCCATCGAAAGAGACTAGCGGGGGGATTTTACAATGAGCAGTTCTTC
TRBV16	-	TRBJ2-1	-	CASSQSAVQGDEQFF	TGTGCCAGCAGCCAATCCGCTGTCCAGGGTGATGAGCAGTTCTTC
TRBV7-2	-	TRBJ2-7	-	CASSSGRRAPYEQYF	TGTGCCAGCAGCTCGGGGCGGAGGGCCCCCTACGAGCAGTACTTC
TRBV7-2	-	TRBJ2-7	TRBD2	CASSLDGLAVAEQYF	TGTGCCAGCAGCTTAGACGGACTAGCGGTTGCCGAGCAGTACTTC
TRBV2	once	TRBJ1-2	-	CASSERTDYGYTF	TGTGCCAGCAGTGAAAGGACGGACTATGGCTACACCTTC
TRBV7-3	-	TRBJ2-1	-	CASSPTARGSSYNEQFF	TGTGCCAGCAGCCCCACCGCTCGGGGGAGCTCCTACAATGAGCAGTTCTTC
TRBV29-1	-	TRBJ2-1	-	CSVEDPGGYEQFF	TGCAGCGTTGAAGATCCTGGAGGCTATGAGCAGTTCTTC
TRBV30	-	TRBJ2-1	TRBD1	CAWRQGAIGEQFF	TGTGCCTGGAGGCAGGGGGCAATTGGTGAGCAGTTCTTC
TRBV5-6	-	TRBJ2-7	-	CASSRTPTSSYEQYF	TGTGCCAGCAGCCGGACACCAACAAGCTCCTACGAGCAGTACTTC